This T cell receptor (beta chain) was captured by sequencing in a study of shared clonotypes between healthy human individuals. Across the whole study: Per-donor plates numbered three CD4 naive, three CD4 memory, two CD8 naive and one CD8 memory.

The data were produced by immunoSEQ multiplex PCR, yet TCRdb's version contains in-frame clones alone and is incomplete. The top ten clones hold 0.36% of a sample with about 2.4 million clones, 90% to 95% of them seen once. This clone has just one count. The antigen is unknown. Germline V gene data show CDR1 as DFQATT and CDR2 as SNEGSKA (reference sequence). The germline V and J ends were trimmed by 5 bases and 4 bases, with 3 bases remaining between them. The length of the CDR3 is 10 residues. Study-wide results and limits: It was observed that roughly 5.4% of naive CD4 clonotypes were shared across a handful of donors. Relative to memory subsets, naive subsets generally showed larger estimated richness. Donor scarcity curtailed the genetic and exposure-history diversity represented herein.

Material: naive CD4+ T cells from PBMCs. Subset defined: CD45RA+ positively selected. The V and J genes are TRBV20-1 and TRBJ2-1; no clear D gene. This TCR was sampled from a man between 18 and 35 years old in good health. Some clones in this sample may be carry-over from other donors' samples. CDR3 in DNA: TGCAGTGCTCAATACAATGAGCAGTTCTTC. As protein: CSAQYNEQFF.